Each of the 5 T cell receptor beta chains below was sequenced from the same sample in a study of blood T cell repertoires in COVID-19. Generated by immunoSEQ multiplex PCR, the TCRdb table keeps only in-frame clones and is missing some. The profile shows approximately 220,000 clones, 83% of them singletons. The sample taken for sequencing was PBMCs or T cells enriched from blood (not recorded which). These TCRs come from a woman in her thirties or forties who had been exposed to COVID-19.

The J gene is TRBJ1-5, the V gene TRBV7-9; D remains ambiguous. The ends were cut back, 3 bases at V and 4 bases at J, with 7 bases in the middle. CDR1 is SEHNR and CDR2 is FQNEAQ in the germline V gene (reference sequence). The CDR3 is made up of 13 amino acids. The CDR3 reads CASSLTTNQPQHF. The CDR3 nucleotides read TGTGCCAGCAGCTTGACAACTAATCAGCCCCAGCATTTT.

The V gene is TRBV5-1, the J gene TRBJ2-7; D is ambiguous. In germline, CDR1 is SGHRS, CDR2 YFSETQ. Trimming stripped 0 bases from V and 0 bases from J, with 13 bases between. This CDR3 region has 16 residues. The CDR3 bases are TGCGCCAGCAGCTTGGGTATAGACGGGTCCTCCTACGAGCAGTACTTC. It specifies CASSLGIDGSSYEQYF.

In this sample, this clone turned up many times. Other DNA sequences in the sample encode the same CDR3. The CDR3 is CASSSQSGDTGELFF. The CDR3 DNA follows: TGCGCCAGCAGCAGTCAGTCCGGGGACACCGGGGAGCTGTTTTTT. The genes are TRBV5-1 and TRBJ2-2; weak D call: TRBD2 (5 bases). With 4 bases removed from V and 3 bases from J, the gap between germline ends came to 13 bases. Germline loops: CDR1 SGHRS, CDR2 YFSETQ. The CDR3 loop spans 15 amino acids. The complete variable domain, with remaining parts taken from reference TRBV5-1 and TRBJ2-2, reads KAGVTQTPRYLIKTRGQQVTLSCSPISGHRSVSWYQQTPGQGLQFLFEYFSETQRNKGNFPGRFSGRQFSNSRSEMNVSTLELGDSALYLCASSSQSGDTGELFFGEGSRLTVL.

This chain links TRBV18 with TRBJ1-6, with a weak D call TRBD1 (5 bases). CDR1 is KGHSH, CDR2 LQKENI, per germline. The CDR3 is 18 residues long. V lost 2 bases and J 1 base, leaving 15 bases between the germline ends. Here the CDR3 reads CASSPTAGGSSYNSPLHF. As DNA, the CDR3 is TGTGCCAGCTCACCAACGGCGGGGGGTTCTTCCTATAATTCACCCCTCCACTTT.

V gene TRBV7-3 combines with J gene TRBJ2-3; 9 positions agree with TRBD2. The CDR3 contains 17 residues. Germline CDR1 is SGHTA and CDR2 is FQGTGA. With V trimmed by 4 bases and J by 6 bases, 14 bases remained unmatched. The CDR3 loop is CASSSSGAGGILDTQYF. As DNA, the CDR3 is TGTGCCAGCAGCTCATCTGGAGCGGGGGGCATCCTGGATACGCAGTATTTT.